A selection of T cell receptor beta chains follows, all from one sample in a study of CD8+ T cells in alopecia areata. Libraries were prepared by immunoSEQ multiplex PCR; TCRdb keeps only in-frame clonotypes and omits some of them. The table shows 190,000 or so clones, with roughly 62% occurring only once. Sequenced material: CD8+ T cells sorted from blood, taken at week 24, from a patient treated with tofacitinib. Receptor source: a human donor with alopecia areata. The CDR3 runs from the conserved cysteine through the conserved F or W. The order of the fields is J gene, V gene, clone size, D gene, CDR3 protein, CDR3 DNA. The D gene is left open where the match is weak. Size is stated for part of the rows, as once, few or many counts, or as a class when the clone is expanded.

j_gene: TRBJ2-7
v_gene: TRBV19
abundance: once
d_gene: TRBD1
CDR3aa: CASSLGTATYEQYF
CDR3nt: TGTGCCAGTAGTCTTGGGACAGCTACCTACGAGCAGTACTTC

j_gene: TRBJ2-5
v_gene: TRBV29-1
abundance: NA
d_gene: TRBD1
CDR3aa: CSVERQGPETQYF
CDR3nt: TGCAGCGTCGAGAGACAGGGTCCCGAGACCCAGTACTTC

j_gene: TRBJ1-5
v_gene: TRBV2
abundance: NA
d_gene: NA
CDR3aa: CASSYLIRLGNQPQHF
CDR3nt: TGTGCCAGCAGCTATTTAATAAGGTTGGGCAATCAGCCCCAGCATTTT

j_gene: TRBJ1-4
v_gene: TRBV29-1
abundance: few
d_gene: NA
CDR3aa: CSVKGLESYEKLFF
CDR3nt: TGCAGCGTCAAAGGACTGGAGTCATACGAAAAACTGTTTTTT

j_gene: TRBJ1-2
v_gene: TRBV10-3
abundance: NA
d_gene: TRBD1
CDR3aa: CAMYRGSNYGYTF
CDR3nt: TGTGCCATGTACAGGGGCTCAAACTATGGCTACACCTTC

j_gene: TRBJ1-1
v_gene: TRBV2
abundance: NA
d_gene: NA
CDR3aa: CASSEPNTEAFF
CDR3nt: TGTGCCAGCAGTGAACCAAACACTGAAGCTTTCTTT

j_gene: TRBJ2-2
v_gene: TRBV4-2
abundance: few
d_gene: TRBD2
CDR3aa: CASSLTSGGGTGELFF
CDR3nt: TGTGCCAGCAGCTTGACTAGCGGGGGCGGTACCGGGGAGCTGTTTTTT

j_gene: TRBJ2-3
v_gene: TRBV19
abundance: once
d_gene: TRBD1
CDR3aa: CASSDRVRTDTQYF
CDR3nt: TGTGCCAGTAGTGACAGGGTACGCACAGATACGCAGTATTTT

j_gene: TRBJ1-1
v_gene: TRBV4-1
abundance: NA
d_gene: TRBD1
CDR3aa: CASSQGGIEDRVAFF
CDR3nt: TGCGCCAGCAGCCAAGGGGGTATAGAGGACAGGGTGGCTTTCTTT

j_gene: TRBJ2-5
v_gene: TRBV29-1
abundance: NA
d_gene: TRBD2
CDR3aa: CSVEGAGGKETQYF
CDR3nt: TGCAGCGTTGAAGGGGCGGGGGGAAAAGAGACCCAGTACTTC

j_gene: TRBJ2-7
v_gene: TRBV5-6
abundance: few
d_gene: NA
CDR3aa: CASSFGETDEQYF
CDR3nt: TGTGCCAGCAGCTTCGGAGAGACTGACGAGCAGTACTTC

j_gene: TRBJ2-1
v_gene: TRBV19
abundance: NA
d_gene: NA
CDR3aa: CASSIEGPHNEQFF
CDR3nt: TGTGCCAGTAGTATAGAGGGCCCCCATAATGAGCAGTTCTTC

j_gene: TRBJ1-1
v_gene: TRBV19
abundance: few
d_gene: NA
CDR3aa: CASSIKGSGLTEAFF
CDR3nt: TGTGCCAGTAGTATAAAGGGGAGCGGTCTTACTGAAGCTTTCTTT

j_gene: TRBJ1-5
v_gene: TRBV27
abundance: NA
d_gene: NA
CDR3aa: CASSPWDRGQPQHF
CDR3nt: TGTGCCAGCAGTCCCTGGGACCGGGGCCAGCCCCAGCATTTT

j_gene: TRBJ2-5
v_gene: TRBV29-1
abundance: NA
d_gene: NA
CDR3aa: CSVEASGHGQTQYF
CDR3nt: TGCAGCGTTGAAGCAAGCGGCCACGGGCAGACCCAGTACTTC

j_gene: TRBJ1-2
v_gene: TRBV9
abundance: NA
d_gene: TRBD1
CDR3aa: CASSVERGPNYGYTF
CDR3nt: TGTGCCAGCAGCGTAGAAAGGGGGCCCAACTATGGCTACACCTTC

j_gene: TRBJ1-1
v_gene: TRBV2
abundance: few
d_gene: NA
CDR3aa: CASNYPEAFF
CDR3nt: TGTGCCAGCAATTACCCTGAAGCTTTCTTT

j_gene: TRBJ1-1
v_gene: TRBV7-9
abundance: NA
d_gene: NA
CDR3aa: CASSLPGQVNTEAFF
CDR3nt: TGTGCCAGCAGCTTACCAGGACAAGTGAACACTGAAGCTTTCTTT

j_gene: TRBJ1-2
v_gene: TRBV4-1
abundance: NA
d_gene: NA
CDR3aa: CASSHAAAYTF
CDR3nt: TGCGCCAGCAGCCATGCTGCTGCCTACACCTTC

j_gene: TRBJ2-1
v_gene: TRBV4-1
abundance: NA
d_gene: NA
CDR3aa: CASSLKGGPNEQFF
CDR3nt: TGCGCCAGCAGCCTAAAAGGGGGACCCAATGAGCAGTTCTTC

j_gene: TRBJ1-2
v_gene: TRBV5-1
abundance: NA
d_gene: NA
CDR3aa: CASSLTSGGNYGYTF
CDR3nt: TGCGCCAGCAGCTTAACTTCTGGAGGGAACTATGGCTACACCTTC

j_gene: TRBJ2-7
v_gene: TRBV25-1
abundance: NA
d_gene: NA
CDR3aa: CASRGNRVEAYEQYF
CDR3nt: TGTGCCAGCAGAGGCAACAGGGTGGAGGCCTACGAGCAGTACTTC

j_gene: TRBJ1-2
v_gene: TRBV5-6
abundance: NA
d_gene: NA
CDR3aa: CASSSLWGYTF
CDR3nt: TGTGCCAGCAGCTCGCTGTGGGGCTACACCTTC

j_gene: TRBJ1-1
v_gene: TRBV29-1
abundance: few
d_gene: NA
CDR3aa: CSVEMGNTEAFF
CDR3nt: TGCAGCGTTGAAATGGGGAACACTGAAGCTTTCTTT

j_gene: TRBJ2-7
v_gene: TRBV9
abundance: NA
d_gene: NA
CDR3aa: CASSSGTNYEQYF
CDR3nt: TGTGCCAGCAGTTCAGGGACAAACTACGAGCAGTACTTC

j_gene: TRBJ2-1
v_gene: TRBV2
abundance: NA
d_gene: NA
CDR3aa: CASSEGPFSYNEQFF
CDR3nt: TGTGCCAGCAGTGAAGGCCCTTTCTCCTACAATGAGCAGTTCTTC

j_gene: TRBJ1-2
v_gene: TRBV27
abundance: few
d_gene: NA
CDR3aa: CASSNGGGYTF
CDR3nt: TGTGCCAGCAGTAATGGGGGTGGCTACACCTTC

j_gene: TRBJ2-7
v_gene: TRBV7-2
abundance: few
d_gene: NA
CDR3aa: CASSPPGGGGYEQYF
CDR3nt: TGTGCCAGCAGCCCCCCGGGAGGGGGCGGGTACGAGCAGTACTTC